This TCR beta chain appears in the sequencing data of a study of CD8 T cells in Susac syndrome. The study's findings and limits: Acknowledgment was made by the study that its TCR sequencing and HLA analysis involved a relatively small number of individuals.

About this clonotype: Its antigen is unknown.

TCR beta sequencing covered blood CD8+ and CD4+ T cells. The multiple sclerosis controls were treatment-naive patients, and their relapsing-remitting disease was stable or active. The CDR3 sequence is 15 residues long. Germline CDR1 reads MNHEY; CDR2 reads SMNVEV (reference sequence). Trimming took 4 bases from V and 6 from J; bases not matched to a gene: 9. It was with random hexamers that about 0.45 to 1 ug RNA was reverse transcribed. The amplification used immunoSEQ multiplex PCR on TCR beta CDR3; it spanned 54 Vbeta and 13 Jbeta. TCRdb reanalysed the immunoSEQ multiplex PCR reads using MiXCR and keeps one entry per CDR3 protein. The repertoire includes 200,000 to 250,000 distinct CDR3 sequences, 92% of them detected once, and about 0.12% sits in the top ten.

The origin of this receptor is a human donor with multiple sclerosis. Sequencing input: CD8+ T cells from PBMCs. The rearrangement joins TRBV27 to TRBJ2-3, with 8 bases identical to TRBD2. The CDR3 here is CASSSDTGGVDTQYF. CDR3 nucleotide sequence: TGTGCCAGCAGTTCGGATACCGGGGGGGTGGATACGCAGTATTTT.